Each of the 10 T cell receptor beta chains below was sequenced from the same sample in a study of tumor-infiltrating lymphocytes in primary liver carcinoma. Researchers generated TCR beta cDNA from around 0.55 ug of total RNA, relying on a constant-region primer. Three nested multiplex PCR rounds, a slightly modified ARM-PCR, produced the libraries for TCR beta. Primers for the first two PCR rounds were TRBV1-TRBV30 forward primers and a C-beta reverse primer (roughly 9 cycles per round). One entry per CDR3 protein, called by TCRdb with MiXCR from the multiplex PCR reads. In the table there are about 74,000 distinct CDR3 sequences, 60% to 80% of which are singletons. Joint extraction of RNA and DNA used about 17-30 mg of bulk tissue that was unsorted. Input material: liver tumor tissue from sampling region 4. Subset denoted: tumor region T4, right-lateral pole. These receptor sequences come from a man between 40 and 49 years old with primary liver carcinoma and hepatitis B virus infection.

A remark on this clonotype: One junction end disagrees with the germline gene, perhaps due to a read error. CDR3 sequence reads: CASNLRAGELFF. The CDR3, as DNA: TGTGCCAGCAACTTAAGGGCCGGGGAGCTGTTTTTT. The chain has TRBV7-3 and TRBJ2-2, with unresolved D. Germline loops: CDR1 SGHTA, CDR2 FQGTGA. The CDR3 is 12 amino acids.

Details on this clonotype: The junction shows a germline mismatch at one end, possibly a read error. This CDR3 is CATSRGRLAGRDTQYF. DNA of the CDR3: TGTGCCACCAGCAGGGGAAGACTAGCGGGGAGGGATACACAGTATTTT. The V and J genes are TRBV15 and TRBJ2-3; TRBD2 aligns across 11 bases. The CDR3 is 16 amino acids. The germline gives CDR1 LNHNV, CDR2 YYDKDF (reference sequence).

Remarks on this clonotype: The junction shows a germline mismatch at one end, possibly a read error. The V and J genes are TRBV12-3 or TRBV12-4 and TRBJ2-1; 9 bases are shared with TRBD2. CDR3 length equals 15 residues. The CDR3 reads CASSLRTSAYNEQLF. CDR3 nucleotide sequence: TGTGCCAGCAGTCTGAGGACTAGCGCCTACAATGAGCAGCTCTTC.

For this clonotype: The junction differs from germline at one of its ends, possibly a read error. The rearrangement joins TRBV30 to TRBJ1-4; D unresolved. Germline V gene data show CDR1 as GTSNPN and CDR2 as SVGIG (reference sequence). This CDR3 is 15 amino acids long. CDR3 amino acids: CVWSVLGSTNERLFF. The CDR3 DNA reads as TGTGTCTGGAGTGTCCTGGGTTCAACTAATGAAAGACTGTTTTTT.

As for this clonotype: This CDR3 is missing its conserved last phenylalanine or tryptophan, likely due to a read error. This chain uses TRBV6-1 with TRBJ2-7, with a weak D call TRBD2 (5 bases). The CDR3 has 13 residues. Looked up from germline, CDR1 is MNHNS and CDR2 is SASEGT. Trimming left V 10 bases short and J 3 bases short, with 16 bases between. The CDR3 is CATQHGSFYEQYY. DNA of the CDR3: TGTGCCACCCAGCATGGGAGCTTCTACGAGCAGTACTAC.

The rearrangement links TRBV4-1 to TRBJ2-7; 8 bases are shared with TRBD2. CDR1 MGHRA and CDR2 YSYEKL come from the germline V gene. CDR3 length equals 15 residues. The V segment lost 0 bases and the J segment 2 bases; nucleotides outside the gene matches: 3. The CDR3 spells CASSQEGLGTYEQYF. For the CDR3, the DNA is TGCGCCAGCAGCCAAGAGGGACTAGGGACCTACGAGCAGTACTTC.

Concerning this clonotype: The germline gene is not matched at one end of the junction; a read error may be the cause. For the CDR3, the DNA is TGTGCCAGCACTTACTTAGGGACAGGGATCGTGAACGAGCAGTACTTC. It translates to CASTYLGTGIVNEQYF. V and J are TRBV6-6 and TRBJ2-7, with 9 positions matching TRBD1. The CDR3 spans 16 residues. Germline CDR1 and CDR2: MNHNY and SVGAGI (reference sequence).

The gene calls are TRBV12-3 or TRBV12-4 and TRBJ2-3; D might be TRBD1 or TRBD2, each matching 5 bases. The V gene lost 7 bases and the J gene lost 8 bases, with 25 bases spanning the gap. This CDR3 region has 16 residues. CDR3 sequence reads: CASNSAPSQGPFTQYF. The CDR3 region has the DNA TGTGCCAGCAATTCTGCCCCAAGCCAGGGACCATTTACGCAGTATTTT.

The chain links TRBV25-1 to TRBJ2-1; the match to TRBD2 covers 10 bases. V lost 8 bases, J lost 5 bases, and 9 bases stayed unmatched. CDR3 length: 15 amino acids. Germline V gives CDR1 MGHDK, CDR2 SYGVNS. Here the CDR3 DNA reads TGTGCCAGCCCCCCCCTTAGCGGGAGGCACAATGAGCAGTTCTTC. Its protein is CASPPLSGRHNEQFF.

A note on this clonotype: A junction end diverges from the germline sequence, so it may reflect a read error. The CDR3 DNA sequence: TGTGCCAACAGTGAGGCGATCGGGTCGCAGGGGCTCTCCTACGAACAGTACTTC. Translating gives CANSEAIGSQGLSYEQYF. This chain links TRBV10-3 with TRBJ2-7, with D tentatively TRBD1 (6 bases). Germline V gives CDR1 ENHRY, CDR2 SYGVKD. This CDR3 has 18 residues.